This T cell receptor (beta chain) originates from a study of blood T cell repertoires in COVID-19. Study in general: Both acute and convalescent COVID-19 samples were obtained from the United States, Italy and Spain. T cells, B-cell-depleted T cells, or PBMCs supplied cDNA or gDNA.

As originally analysed: How many nucleated cells were present was estimated from reference gene primer amplification. Some clones are missing from TCRdb's copy, which holds only in-frame ones; the method was immunoSEQ multiplex PCR. D and trimming come from the DNA, and the V and J calls and clone size come from that table. The sample has around 350,000 clones, 85% to 90% seen once. CDR1 is SGHRS and CDR2 is YFSETQ in the germline V gene. The CDR3 has 15 residues. V was trimmed by 3 bases and J by 4 bases, leaving 14 bases between them. The specimen sequenced was peripheral blood. The TCR was taken from a human donor in a cohort sampled during active COVID-19. This chain connects TRBV5-1 to TRBJ1-3; D uncertain. CDR3 protein: CASSSGEMVGNTIYF. The CDR3 DNA reads as TGCGCCAGCAGCTCCGGGGAGATGGTGGGAAACACCATATATTTT.